The 15 T cell receptor beta chains below come from one sample, sequenced in a study of blood T cell repertoires in COVID-19. Assay used: immunoSEQ multiplex PCR; TCRdb lists only in-frame clones, some missing. The sample has 200,000 to 300,000 clones, around 87% seen once. Sequenced material: peripheral blood. Receptors were obtained from a woman aged 40 to 50 who had recovered from COVID-19.

The chain has TRBV2 and TRBJ2-6; D possibly corresponds to TRBD2 (5 bases). V dropped 9 bases and J dropped 0 bases, with 9 bases sitting between them. This CDR3 is 14 amino acids long. The germline V gene encodes CDR1 SNHLY and CDR2 FYNNEI. CDR3 in DNA: TGTGCCAGTACTAGACCCTCTGGGGCCAACGTCCTGACTTTC. It translates to CASTRPSGANVLTF.

In its sample, this clone was seen once. The chain has TRBV7-2 and TRBJ1-4, with D maybe TRBD1 (6 bases). Germline assignment: CDR1 SGHTA and CDR2 FQGNSA. The CDR3 is 14 amino acids. The V gene lost 1 base and the J gene lost 8 bases, with 11 bases spanning the gap. CDR3 sequence reads: CASSLETGYEKLFF. In DNA form, the CDR3 reads TGTGCCAGCAGCTTAGAAACAGGGTACGAAAAACTGTTTTTT.

V gene TRBV19 combines with J gene TRBJ1-1, with 7 bases that match TRBD1. In germline, CDR1 is LNHDA, CDR2 SQIVND (reference sequence). Trimming took 7 bases from V and 7 from J; bases not matched to a gene: 12. CDR3 length: 14 amino acids. CDR3 sequence reads: CASTPTGRMVEAFF. Written as DNA, the CDR3 is TGTGCCAGTACCCCGACAGGGAGGATGGTTGAAGCTTTCTTT.

This chain uses TRBV4-1 with TRBJ2-2, with no clear D. The germline gives CDR1 MGHRA, CDR2 YSYEKL. CDR3 length: 16 residues. The germline V and J ends were trimmed by 2 bases and 4 bases, with 14 bases remaining between them. CDR3 in DNA: TGCGCCAGCAGCCAACGGAGCAGCCTTTTCACCGGGGAGCTGTTTTTT. This translates into CASSQRSSLFTGELFF.

V gene TRBV6-1 combines with J gene TRBJ1-2, with 7 nucleotides matching TRBD1. V dropped 1 base and J dropped 8; count of bases not matched to a gene: 7. The germline V gene has CDR1 MNHNS and CDR2 SASEGT. The length of the CDR3 is 14 residues. The CDR3: CASSEVDGTEGYTF. CDR3 sequence (DNA): TGTGCCAGCAGTGAAGTGGATGGGACAGAGGGCTACACCTTC.

CDR3 DNA sequence: TGTGCCTGGACGCCCGCGGTCCAGAATTCACCCCTCCACTTT. This codes for CAWTPAVQNSPLHF. The chain couples TRBV30 to TRBJ1-6; D gene unclear. CDR3 length: 14 residues. V gave up 4 bases and J gave up 7 bases, with 14 bases separating them. Per germline, CDR1 GTSNPN and CDR2 SVGIG (reference sequence).

V is TRBV7-9 and J is TRBJ2-5, with a weak D call TRBD2 (5 bases). This CDR3 has 14 amino acids. Trimming removed 1 base from V and 5 bases from J, with 11 bases in between. Germline V lookup: CDR1 SEHNR, CDR2 FQNEAQ (reference sequence). CDR3 nucleotides: TGTGCCAGCAGCTTAGTCTCGGGGTGGGAGACCCAGTACTTC. It specifies CASSLVSGWETQYF.

This clone has more than one count but fewer than ten. The gene calls are TRBV6-6 and TRBJ1-1; TRBD1 aligns across 10 bases. With V trimmed by 7 bases and J by 2 bases, 4 bases remained unmatched. Germline V gene sequence: CDR1 MNHNY, CDR2 SVGAGI (reference sequence). This CDR3 region has 14 residues. CDR3: CASTRTGGNTEAFF. CDR3 bases: TGTGCCAGCACCAGGACAGGGGGAAACACTGAAGCTTTCTTT.

The chain joins TRBV18 to TRBJ2-3; D may be TRBD2 (6 bases). The ends were cut back, 5 bases at V and 3 bases at J, with 9 bases in the middle. Germline assignment: CDR1 KGHSH and CDR2 LQKENI. This CDR3 is 13 amino acids long. CDR3 in amino acids: CASSIGGTDTQYF. CDR3 nucleotide sequence: TGTGCCAGCTCAATTGGGGGGACAGATACGCAGTATTTT.

This clone was detected once. The gene calls are TRBV3-1 (or the pseudogene TRBV3-2) and TRBJ1-4; D might be TRBD1 (6 bases). Trimming removed 3 bases from V and 1 base from J, with 21 bases in between. The V gene's germline CDR1 is LGHDT and CDR2 YNNKEL (reference sequence). The CDR3 extends over 19 amino acids. DNA for the CDR3: TGTGCCAGCAGCCATCTCGCGGGGGCCCTCCGGAGAACTAATGAAAAACTGTTTTTT. Encoded protein: CASSHLAGALRRTNEKLFF.

The chain couples TRBV13 to TRBJ1-2; 9 bases are shared with TRBD1. After removal of 3 bases from V and 7 bases from J, the junction contained 3 bases not matched to a gene. Germline V gives CDR1 PRHDT, CDR2 FYEKMQ (reference sequence). This CDR3 contains 13 residues. The CDR3 region is CASSLDRGSGYTF. The CDR3 nucleotides read TGTGCCAGCAGCTTGGACAGGGGAAGTGGCTACACCTTC.

The rearrangement joins TRBV6-1 to TRBJ2-3; D call uncertain. With 0 bases removed from V and 3 bases from J, the gap between germline ends came to 7 bases. The CDR3 is 14 residues long. The germline gives CDR1 MNHNS, CDR2 SASEGT. The CDR3 spells CASSEARRTDTQYF. CDR3 in DNA: TGTGCCAGCAGTGAAGCGAGGCGAACAGATACGCAGTATTTT.

The chain uses TRBV7-9 and TRBJ1-2; 7 bases are shared with TRBD1. Trimming removed 5 bases from V and 6 bases from J; junction bases left unmatched: 15. CDR3 length: 16 amino acids. Germline V gene sequence: CDR1 SEHNR, CDR2 FQNEAQ (reference sequence). The CDR3 reads CASSLMGPTGEDGYTF. The CDR3, as DNA: TGTGCCAGCAGCCTAATGGGGCCAACAGGGGAAGATGGCTACACCTTC.

This clone appeared a single time. The chain joins TRBV5-5 to TRBJ1-3, with 7 bases that match TRBD1. V lost 3 bases to trimming and J lost 0 bases; unmatched junction nucleotides: 9. The CDR3 covers 17 residues. CDR1 SGHKS and CDR2 YYEKEE come from the germline V gene (reference sequence). This CDR3 reads CASSYWTGPNSGNTIYF. Here the CDR3 DNA reads TGTGCCAGCAGCTACTGGACAGGACCGAACTCTGGAAACACCATATATTTT.

There are a few counts of this clone. The CDR3 DNA reads as TGTGCCAGCAGCCCGGGGGGGACTAGCGGGGTCTACGAGCAGTACTTC. Protein sequence: CASSPGGTSGVYEQYF. V gene TRBV5-4 combines with J gene TRBJ2-7; 13 bases map to TRBD2. The CDR3 totals 16 residues. Germline lookup yields CDR1 SGHNT and CDR2 YYREEE (reference sequence). J lost 3 bases, V lost 4 bases, and 7 bases had no gene match. Full variable domain (missing parts from reference TRBV5-4 and TRBJ2-7): ETGVTQSPTHLIKTRGQQVTLRCSSQSGHNTVSWYQQALGQGPQFIFQYYREEENGRGNFPPRFSGLQFPNYSSELNVNALELDDSALYLCASSPGGTSGVYEQYFGPGTRLTVT.